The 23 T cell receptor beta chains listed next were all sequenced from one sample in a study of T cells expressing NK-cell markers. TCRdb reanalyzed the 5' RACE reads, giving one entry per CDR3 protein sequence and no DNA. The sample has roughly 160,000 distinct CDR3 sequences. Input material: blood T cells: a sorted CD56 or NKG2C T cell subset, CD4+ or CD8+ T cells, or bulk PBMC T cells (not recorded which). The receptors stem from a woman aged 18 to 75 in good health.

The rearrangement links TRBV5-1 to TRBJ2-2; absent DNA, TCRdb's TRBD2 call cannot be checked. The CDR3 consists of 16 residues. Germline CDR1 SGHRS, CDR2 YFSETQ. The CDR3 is CASSLSIGLAGGELFF.

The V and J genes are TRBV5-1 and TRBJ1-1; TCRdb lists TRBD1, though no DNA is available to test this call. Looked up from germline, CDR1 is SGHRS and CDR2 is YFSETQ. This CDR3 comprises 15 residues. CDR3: CASSADRFGNTEAFF.

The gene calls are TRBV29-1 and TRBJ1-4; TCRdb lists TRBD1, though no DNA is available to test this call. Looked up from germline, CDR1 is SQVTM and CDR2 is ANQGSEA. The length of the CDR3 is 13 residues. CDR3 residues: CSVSRDSNEKLFF.

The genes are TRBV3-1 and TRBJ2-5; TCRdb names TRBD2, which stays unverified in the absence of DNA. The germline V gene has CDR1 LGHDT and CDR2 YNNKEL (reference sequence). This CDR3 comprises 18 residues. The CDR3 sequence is CASSYGLAGGTYQETQYF.

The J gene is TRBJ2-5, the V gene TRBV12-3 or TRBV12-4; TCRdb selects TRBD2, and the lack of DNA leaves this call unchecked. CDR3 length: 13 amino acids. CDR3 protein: CASSTLAEETQYF.

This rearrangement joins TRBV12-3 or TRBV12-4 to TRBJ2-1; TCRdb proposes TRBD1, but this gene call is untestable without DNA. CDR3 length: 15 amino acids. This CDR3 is CASTTYGAYANEQFF.

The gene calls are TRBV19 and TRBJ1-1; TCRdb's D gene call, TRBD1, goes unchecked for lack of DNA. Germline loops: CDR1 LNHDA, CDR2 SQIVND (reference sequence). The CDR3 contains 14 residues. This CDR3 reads CASTDRVGNTEAFF. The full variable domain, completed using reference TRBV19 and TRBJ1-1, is DGGITQSPKYLFRKEGQNVTLSCEQNLNHDAMYWYRQDPGQGLRLIYYSQIVNDFQKGDIAEGYSVSREKKESFPLTVTSAQKNPTAFYLCASTDRVGNTEAFFGQGTRLTVV.

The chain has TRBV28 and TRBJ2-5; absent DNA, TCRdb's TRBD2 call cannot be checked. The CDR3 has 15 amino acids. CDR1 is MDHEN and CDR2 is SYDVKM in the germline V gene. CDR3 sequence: CASSRRLAGQETQYF.

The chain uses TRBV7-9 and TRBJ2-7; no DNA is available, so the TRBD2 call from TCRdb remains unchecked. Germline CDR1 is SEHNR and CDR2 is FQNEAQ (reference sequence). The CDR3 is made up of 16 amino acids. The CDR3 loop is CASSFWTSGFSYEQYF.

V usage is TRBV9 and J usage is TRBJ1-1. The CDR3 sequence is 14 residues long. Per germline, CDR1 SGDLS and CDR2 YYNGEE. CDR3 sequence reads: CASSPLLMNTEAFF.

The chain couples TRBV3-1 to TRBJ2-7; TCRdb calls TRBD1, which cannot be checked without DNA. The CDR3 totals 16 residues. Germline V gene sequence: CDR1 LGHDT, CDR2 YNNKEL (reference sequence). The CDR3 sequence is CASSQDFRTVSSEQYF.

The CDR3: CASSLRDHQQYF. V and J are TRBV5-4 and TRBJ2-7. The CDR3 extends over 12 amino acids. CDR1 is SGHNT, CDR2 YYREEE, per germline (reference sequence).

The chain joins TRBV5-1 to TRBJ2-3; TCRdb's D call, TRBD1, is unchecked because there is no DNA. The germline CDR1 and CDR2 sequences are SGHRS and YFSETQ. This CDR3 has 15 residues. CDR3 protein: CASSSGTVNTDTQYF.

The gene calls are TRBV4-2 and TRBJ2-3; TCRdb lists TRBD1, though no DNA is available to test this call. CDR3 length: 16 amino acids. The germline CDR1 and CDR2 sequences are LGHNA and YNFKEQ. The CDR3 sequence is CASSHGGRGGTDTQYF.

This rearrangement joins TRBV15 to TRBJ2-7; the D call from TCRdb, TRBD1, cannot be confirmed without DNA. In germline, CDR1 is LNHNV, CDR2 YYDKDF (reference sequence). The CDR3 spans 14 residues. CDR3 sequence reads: CATSSLGTEYEQYF.

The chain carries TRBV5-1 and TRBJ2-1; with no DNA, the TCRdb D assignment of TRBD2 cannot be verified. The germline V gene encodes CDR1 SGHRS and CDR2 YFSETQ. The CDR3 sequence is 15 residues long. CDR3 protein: CASSPRDSTYNEQFF.

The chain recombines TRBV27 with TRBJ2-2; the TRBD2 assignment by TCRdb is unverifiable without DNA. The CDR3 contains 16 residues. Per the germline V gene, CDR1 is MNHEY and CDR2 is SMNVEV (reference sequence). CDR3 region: CASSLSTSGRVGELFF.

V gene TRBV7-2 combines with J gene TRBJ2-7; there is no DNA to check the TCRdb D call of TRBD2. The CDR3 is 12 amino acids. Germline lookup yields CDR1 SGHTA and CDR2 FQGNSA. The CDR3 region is CASSLRVSEQYF.

CDR3 amino acids: CASSTGTSGINEQFF. This chain links TRBV6-2 or TRBV6-3 with TRBJ2-1; TCRdb gives TRBD2 as the D gene, but with no DNA this cannot be confirmed. Germline CDR1 is MNHEY and CDR2 is SVGEGT. This CDR3 has 15 amino acids.

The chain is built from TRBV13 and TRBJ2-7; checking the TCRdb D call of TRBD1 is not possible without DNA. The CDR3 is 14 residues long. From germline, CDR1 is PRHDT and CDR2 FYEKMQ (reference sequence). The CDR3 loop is CASSWGQGSDEQYF. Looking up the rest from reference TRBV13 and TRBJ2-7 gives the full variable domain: AAGVIQSPRHLIKEKRETATLKCYPIPRHDTVYWYQQGPGQDPQFLISFYEKMQSDKGSIPDRFSAQQFSDYHSELNMSSLELGDSALYFCASSWGQGSDEQYFGPGTRLTVT.

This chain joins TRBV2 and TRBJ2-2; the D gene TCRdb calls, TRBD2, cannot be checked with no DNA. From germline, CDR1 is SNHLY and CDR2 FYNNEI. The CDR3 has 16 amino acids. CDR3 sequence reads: CASSDWGTLVTGELFF.

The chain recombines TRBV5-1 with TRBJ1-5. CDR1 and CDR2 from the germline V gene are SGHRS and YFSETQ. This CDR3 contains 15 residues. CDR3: CASSLAGRDNQPQHF.

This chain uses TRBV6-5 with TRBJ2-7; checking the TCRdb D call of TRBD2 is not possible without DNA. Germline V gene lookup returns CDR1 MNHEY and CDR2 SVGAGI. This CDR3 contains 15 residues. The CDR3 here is CASSYQGLASNEQYF.